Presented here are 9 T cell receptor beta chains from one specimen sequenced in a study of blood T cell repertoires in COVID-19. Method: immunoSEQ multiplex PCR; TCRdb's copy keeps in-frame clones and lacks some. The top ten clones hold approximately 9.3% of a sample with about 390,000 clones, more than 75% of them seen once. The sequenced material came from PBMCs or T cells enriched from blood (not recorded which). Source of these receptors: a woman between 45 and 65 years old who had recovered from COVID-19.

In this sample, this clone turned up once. The CDR3 coding sequence is TGTGCCAGCAGTTTAGGACTGAGATTCAATGAGCAGTTCTTC. This translates into CASSLGLRFNEQFF. The chain carries TRBV27 and TRBJ2-1; TRBD2 might be the D (5 bases). Germline V gene sequence: CDR1 MNHEY, CDR2 SMNVEV (reference sequence). The length of the CDR3 is 14 residues. Trimming pared 2 bases from V and 6 bases from J, leaving 11 bases between.

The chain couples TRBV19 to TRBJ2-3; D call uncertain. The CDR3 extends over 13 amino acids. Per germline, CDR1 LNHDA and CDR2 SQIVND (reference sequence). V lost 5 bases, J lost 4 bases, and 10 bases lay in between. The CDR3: CASSGLSSDTQYF. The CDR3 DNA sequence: TGTGCCAGTAGTGGGCTGAGCTCAGATACGCAGTATTTT.

The CDR3 sequence is CAISEGRTTNEKLFF. In DNA, the CDR3 is TGTGCCATCAGTGAGGGGCGTACAACTAATGAAAAACTGTTTTTT. The chain carries TRBV10-3 and TRBJ1-4; no reliable D call. CDR1 and CDR2 from the germline V gene are ENHRY and SYGVKD. Trimming stripped 2 bases from V and 0 bases from J, with 7 bases between. The CDR3 is 15 amino acids.

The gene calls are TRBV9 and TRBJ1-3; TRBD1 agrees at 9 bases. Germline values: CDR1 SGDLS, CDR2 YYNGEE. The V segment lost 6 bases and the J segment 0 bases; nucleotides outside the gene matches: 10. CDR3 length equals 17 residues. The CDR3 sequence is CASNNDWDRASGNTIYF. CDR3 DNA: TGTGCCAGCAACAACGATTGGGACAGGGCCTCTGGAAACACCATATATTTT.

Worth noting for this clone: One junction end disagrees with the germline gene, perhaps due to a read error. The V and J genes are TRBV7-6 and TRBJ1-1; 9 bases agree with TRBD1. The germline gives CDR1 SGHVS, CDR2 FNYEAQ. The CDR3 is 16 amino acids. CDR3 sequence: CASSLTPGTGNPEAFF. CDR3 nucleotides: TGTGCCAGCAGCTTAACTCCCGGGACAGGGAACCCTGAAGCTTTCTTT.

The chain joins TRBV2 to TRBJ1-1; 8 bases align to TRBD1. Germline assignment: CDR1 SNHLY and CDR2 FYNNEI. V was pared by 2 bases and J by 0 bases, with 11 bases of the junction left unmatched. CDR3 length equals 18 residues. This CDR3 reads CASSENPDREFVNTEAFF. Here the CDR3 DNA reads TGTGCCAGCAGTGAAAATCCGGACAGGGAATTCGTGAACACTGAAGCTTTCTTT.

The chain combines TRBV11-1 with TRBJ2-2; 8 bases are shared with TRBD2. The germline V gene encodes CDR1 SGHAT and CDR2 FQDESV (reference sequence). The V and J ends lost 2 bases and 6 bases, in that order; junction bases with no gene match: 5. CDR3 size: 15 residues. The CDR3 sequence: CASSLSSGWSGELFF. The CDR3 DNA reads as TGTGCCAGCAGCTTATCTAGCGGGTGGTCCGGGGAGCTGTTTTTT.

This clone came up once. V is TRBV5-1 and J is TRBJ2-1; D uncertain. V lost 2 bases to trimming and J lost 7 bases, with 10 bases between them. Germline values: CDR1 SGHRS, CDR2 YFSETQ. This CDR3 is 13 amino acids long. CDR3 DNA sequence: TGCGCCAGCAGCTTACTACCGTGGAATGAGCAGTTCTTC. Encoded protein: CASSLLPWNEQFF.

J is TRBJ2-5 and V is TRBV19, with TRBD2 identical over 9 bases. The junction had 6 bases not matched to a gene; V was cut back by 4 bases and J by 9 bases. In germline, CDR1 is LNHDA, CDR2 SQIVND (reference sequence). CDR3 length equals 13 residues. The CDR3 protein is CASSKGLAQPQYF. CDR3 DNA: TGTGCCAGTAGTAAGGGACTAGCTCAGCCCCAGTACTTC.